This is a list of T cell receptor beta chains from one sample in a study of patients and donors after allogeneic stem cell transplantation. TCRdb processed the RT-PCR reads anew with MiXCR; each CDR3 protein has one entry. The sample has more than 850,000 distinct CDR3 sequences, approximately 18% seen once. The sequencing input was blood, either unsorted or a sorted T cell fraction (not recorded which). Receptor source: a human donor who was either an allogeneic HSCT recipient or a stem cell or donor lymphocyte infusion donor (not recorded which). It is not recorded whose cells these are; they may come from a transplant donor. CDR3s include the opening cysteine and the closing phenylalanine or tryptophan. Each record gives: V gene, J gene, clone size, D gene, CDR3 protein, CDR3 DNA. D genes are given only for firm matches. Where a row states a size, it is once, few, many or the class of an expanded clone; other rows omit it.

>TRBV29-1|TRBJ1-1|few|-
CSVDARVVTEAFF
TGCAGCGTTGACGCCAGGGTTGTCACTGAAGCTTTCTTT
>TRBV10-3|TRBJ1-4|-|-
CAISPNPGSGKLFF
TGTGCCATCAGTCCCAACCCGGGGTCGGGAAAACTGTTTTTT
>TRBV20-1|TRBJ2-3|-|-
CSQMGGTDTQYF
TGCAGTCAGATGGGGGGCACAGATACGCAGTATTTT
>TRBV6-2/TRBV6-3|TRBJ2-1|few|TRBD2
CASRSSGRYEQFF
TGTGCCAGCAGGAGTAGCGGGAGATATGAGCAGTTCTTC
>TRBV24-1|TRBJ2-1|few|TRBD2
CATSDSSGRVNNEQFF
TGTGCCACCAGTGACTCTAGCGGGAGGGTCAACAATGAGCAGTTCTTC
>TRBV11-2|TRBJ2-4|few|-
CASSLGVWVGAKNIQYF
TGTGCCAGCAGCTTAGGAGTCTGGGTAGGGGCCAAAAACATTCAGTACTTC
>TRBV16|TRBJ2-7|few|TRBD2
CASSGTSGNYEQYF
TGTGCCAGCAGCGGTACTAGCGGGAACTACGAGCAGTACTTC
>TRBV15|TRBJ2-1|-|-
CATRDSGGAFYNEQFF
TGTGCCACCCGGGACAGCGGGGGAGCCTTCTACAATGAGCAGTTCTTC
>TRBV12-3/TRBV12-4|TRBJ2-5|few|TRBD1
CASSLGQTIQETQYF
TGTGCCAGCAGTTTGGGACAGACCATCCAAGAGACCCAGTACTTC
>TRBV25-1|TRBJ1-5|-|-
CASSGGAKNQPQHF
TGTGCCAGCAGTGGGGGGGCGAAAAATCAGCCCCAGCATTTT
>TRBV6-1|TRBJ1-5|-|-
CASRGRRDQPQHF
TGTGCCAGCAGGGGACGGAGAGATCAGCCCCAGCATTTT
>TRBV7-9|TRBJ2-5|few|-
CASSFRSSVGETQYF
TGTGCCAGCAGCTTTCGTAGCAGCGTTGGGGAGACCCAGTACTTC
>TRBV11-2|TRBJ1-1|few|-
CASSLVSWDTEAFF
TGTGCCAGCAGCTTAGTTTCGTGGGACACTGAAGCTTTCTTT
>TRBV30|TRBJ1-1|-|-
CAWSKDGSTEAFF
TGTGCCTGGAGTAAGGACGGGAGCACTGAAGCTTTCTTT
>TRBV12-3/TRBV12-4|TRBJ2-2|many|-
CASNINTGELFF
TGTGCCAGCAATATAAACACCGGGGAGCTGTTTTTT
>TRBV4-1|TRBJ2-7|few|TRBD1
CASSQRQGASHEQYF
TGCGCCAGCAGCCAAAGACAGGGGGCTTCCCACGAGCAGTACTTC
>TRBV10-3|TRBJ1-4|-|TRBD1
CAISSGQGPNEKLFF
TGTGCCATCAGTTCCGGACAGGGTCCTAATGAAAAACTGTTTTTT
>TRBV7-9|TRBJ2-1|-|-
CASSSGKVKNEQFF
TGTGCCAGCAGCTCAGGGAAAGTGAAGAATGAGCAGTTCTTC
>TRBV7-6|TRBJ2-1|few|-
CASSLEGGTFNEQFF
TGTGCCAGCAGCTTAGAGGGAGGAACATTCAATGAGCAGTTCTTC
>TRBV5-1|TRBJ1-5|few|-
CASSWGLGEGNQPQHF
TGCGCCAGCAGCTGGGGGCTAGGGGAGGGCAATCAGCCCCAGCATTTT
>TRBV7-8|TRBJ2-7|-|-
CASSLGVYGEQYF
TGTGCCAGCAGCTTAGGAGTGTACGGGGAGCAGTACTTC
>TRBV7-2|TRBJ2-7|few|-
CASRQGKEQYF
TGTGCCAGCAGGCAGGGCAAGGAGCAGTACTTC
>TRBV6-1|TRBJ2-5|-|-
CASGTPGSGSQYF
TGTGCCAGCGGCACCCCAGGGTCAGGATCCCAGTACTTC
>TRBV19|TRBJ1-6|-|TRBD1
CASSITGENSPLHF
TGTGCCAGTAGTATAACAGGGGAGAATTCACCCCTCCACTTT
>TRBV7-2|TRBJ1-6|-|-
CASTNTGRTYNSPLHF
TGTGCCAGTACCAATACAGGGAGAACCTATAATTCACCCCTCCACTTT
>TRBV12-3/TRBV12-4|TRBJ1-1|-|-
CASSSTGQMNTEAFF
TGTGCCAGCAGTTCAACCGGACAGATGAACACTGAAGCTTTCTTT
>TRBV4-3|TRBJ1-5|few|-
CASSHREGQPQHF
TGCGCCAGCAGCCATCGTGAGGGTCAGCCCCAGCATTTT
>TRBV25-1|TRBJ1-6|few|-
CASSEGGASNSPLHF
TGTGCCAGCAGTGAAGGGGGGGCAAGTAATTCACCCCTCCACTTT
>TRBV5-1|TRBJ2-7|few|-
CASSLGGQDMDQQYF
TGCGCCAGCAGCTTGGGAGGGCAGGATATGGACCAGCAGTACTTC
>TRBV9|TRBJ2-2|-|-
CASSPRGLNTGELFF
TGTGCCAGCAGCCCCCGTGGGCTTAACACCGGGGAGCTGTTTTTT
>TRBV6-1|TRBJ2-3|few|-
CASTKVPWETDTQYF
TGTGCCAGCACCAAGGTCCCCTGGGAGACAGATACGCAGTATTTT
>TRBV5-6|TRBJ2-2|few|-
CASSLFYFRNTGELFF
TGTGCCAGCAGCTTGTTCTACTTCAGGAACACCGGGGAGCTGTTTTTT
>TRBV20-1|TRBJ2-7|-|-
CSARDPLGPSEQYF
TGCAGTGCTAGAGATCCCCTAGGGCCCTCCGAGCAGTACTTC
>TRBV6-2/TRBV6-3|TRBJ2-5|many|-
CASRDQETQYF
TGTGCCAGCAGGGACCAAGAGACCCAGTACTTC
>TRBV10-3|TRBJ2-7|-|-
CAIGTYEQYF
TGTGCCATCGGAACCTACGAGCAGTACTTC
>TRBV29-1|TRBJ1-1|few|-
CSSTELTEAFF
TGCAGCTCTACGGAACTCACTGAAGCTTTCTTT
>TRBV4-2|TRBJ1-5|few|TRBD1
CASSQDARQGTGVVQPQHF
TGTGCCAGCAGCCAAGATGCCCGACAGGGGACAGGGGTAGTTCAGCCCCAGCATTTT